A single sample is the source of the 32 T cell receptor beta chains below, sequenced in a study of blood T cells in healthy people across ages. Primers used in a second PCR of roughly 6 to 11 cycles were a sample-barcoded 5' primer and a J-beta primer mix. TCRdb processed the 5' RACE reads anew with MiXCR; each CDR3 protein has one entry. In the table there are roughly 1,800,000 distinct CDR3 sequences, approximately 50% of which are singletons. Material for sequencing was blood. The receptors derive from a woman in her forties in good health.

The V and J genes are TRBV11-2 and TRBJ2-1; TRBD2 matches at 8 bases. The CDR3 extends over 16 amino acids. V dropped 1 base and J dropped 1; count of bases not matched to a gene: 3. Germline V gene lookup returns CDR1 SGHAT and CDR2 FQNNGV. In DNA, the CDR3 is TGTGCCAGCAGCTTAGCCACGGGGGGGTCCTACAATGAGCAGTTCTTC. The encoded protein is CASSLATGGSYNEQFF.

CDR3 region: CASSQTSGGLETQYF. CDR3 nucleotide sequence: TGTGCCAGCAGCCAGACTAGCGGGGGACTAGAGACCCAGTACTTC. The chain links TRBV6-5 to TRBJ2-5, with TRBD2 matching 12 bases. Germline loops: CDR1 MNHEY, CDR2 SVGAGI. This CDR3 has 15 residues. Trimming took 6 bases from V and 4 from J; bases not matched to a gene: 6.

This clonotype was counted between two and nine times. The chain employs TRBV12-3 or TRBV12-4 and TRBJ1-5, with 8 bases identical to TRBD1. Trimming cost V 5 bases and J 7 bases; bases outside gene matches: 4. The CDR3 extends over 13 amino acids. CDR3 sequence: CASSRTGIQPQHF. CDR3 bases: TGTGCCAGCAGTCGGACAGGGATACAGCCCCAGCATTTT.

The chain couples TRBV20-1 to TRBJ2-1; perhaps TRBD2 as D (7 bases). Germline V gene data show CDR1 as DFQATT and CDR2 as SNEGSKA (reference sequence). CDR3 length equals 16 residues. Trimming took off 5 bases at V and 5 bases at J, with 22 bases between the two ends. The CDR3 sequence: CSAPRGGQLRNNEQFF. For the CDR3, the DNA is TGCAGTGCTCCGAGGGGGGGGCAGTTAAGGAACAATGAGCAGTTCTTC.

V usage is TRBV2 and J usage is TRBJ2-4; D is ambiguous. The germline CDR1 and CDR2 sequences are SNHLY and FYNNEI. The CDR3 loop spans 14 amino acids. Trimming removed 6 bases from V and 0 bases from J, with 9 bases in between. The CDR3, as DNA: TGTGCCAGCAGGACAAGTATAGCCAAAAACATTCAGTACTTC. This codes for CASRTSIAKNIQYF. Supplemented by reference TRBV2 and TRBJ2-4, the full variable domain reads EPEVTQTPSHQVTQMGQEVILRCVPISNHLYFYWYRQILGQKVEFLVSFYNNEISEKSEIFDDQFSVERPDGSNFTLKIRSTKLEDSAMYFCASRTSIAKNIQYFGAGTRLSVL.

This clonotype has more than one count but fewer than ten. The chain is built from TRBV24-1 and TRBJ2-5; the D call may be TRBD1 or TRBD2 (6 bases each). The CDR3 has 16 residues. V shed 0 bases and J shed 4 bases, with 14 bases lying between them. Germline CDR1 reads KGHDR; CDR2 reads SFDVKD. Here the CDR3 reads CATSDLRYGGGETQYF. DNA for the CDR3: TGTGCCACCAGTGATTTGAGATACGGGGGCGGAGAGACCCAGTACTTC.

In its sample, this clonotype was seen a few times. The rearrangement uses TRBV20-1 and TRBJ2-3, with D hard to call. The CDR3 contains 11 residues. From germline, CDR1 is DFQATT and CDR2 SNEGSKA (reference sequence). The ends were cut back, 4 bases at V and 5 bases at J, with 7 bases in the middle. This chain's CDR3 is CSATWGDTQYF. CDR3 bases: TGCAGTGCTACTTGGGGAGATACGCAGTATTTT.

This rearrangement joins TRBV20-1 to TRBJ2-5; 8 bases fit TRBD1. The J call may be incorrect, as the DNA end agrees better with TRBJ2-7. CDR1 DFQATT and CDR2 SNEGSKA come from the germline V gene (reference sequence). The CDR3 covers 15 residues. This CDR3 is CSARDPGQGSPEQYF. CDR3 DNA: TGCAGTGCTAGAGATCCCGGACAGGGATCTCCCGAGCAGTACTTC.

V gene TRBV7-8 combines with J gene TRBJ1-2; maybe TRBD1 (5 bases). The CDR3 spans 14 residues. V was trimmed by 5 bases and J by 8 bases, leaving 18 bases between them. The germline gives CDR1 SGHVS, CDR2 FQNEAQ. The CDR3 bases are TGTGCCAGCAGCCCACCTTTCCGGACACACGGCTACACCTTC. This sequence encodes CASSPPFRTHGYTF.

This clonotype was seen just once. The chain uses TRBV2 and TRBJ2-3, with D hard to call. CDR3 length equals 12 residues. Germline V gene data show CDR1 as SNHLY and CDR2 as FYNNEI. The CDR3 DNA sequence: TGTGCTGGCACCCCTGAAGGGGATACGCAGTATTTT. Translation: CAGTPEGDTQYF.

This chain connects TRBV18 to TRBJ2-1; 8 nucleotides line up with TRBD2. The trim removed 2 bases at V and 4 bases at J, leaving 19 bases unmatched. The CDR3 sequence is 20 residues long. CDR1 KGHSH and CDR2 LQKENI come from the germline V gene. CDR3 bases: TGTGCCAGCTCACCAAAAGGGGGAGCGGGGGCCTCCATCCCGTACAATGAGCAGTTCTTC. It is translated as CASSPKGGAGASIPYNEQFF.

This sequence joins TRBV7-2 and TRBJ1-2; D is perhaps TRBD1 (6 bases). V was pared by 3 bases and J by 10 bases, with 9 bases between. The germline gives CDR1 SGHTA, CDR2 FQGNSA. The CDR3 length is 11 residues. This chain's CDR3 is CASSFRDTYTF. The CDR3 DNA reads as TGTGCCAGCAGCTTCAGGGACACCTACACCTTC.

The rearrangement joins TRBV5-8 to TRBJ2-1; D is possibly TRBD1 (6 bases). This CDR3 is built from 16 residues. CDR1 SGHTS and CDR2 YDEGEE come from the germline V gene. Trimming took 0 bases from V and 8 from J, leaving 18 bases between them. Written as DNA, the CDR3 is TGTGCCAGCAGCTTGGGCCAGGGGACGGTTTGGGATGAGCAGTTCTTC. It encodes CASSLGQGTVWDEQFF.

This clonotype showed up just a few times. The chain combines TRBV7-2 with TRBJ2-3; D might be TRBD1 (5 bases). With 5 bases removed from V and 0 bases from J, the gap between germline ends came to 12 bases. CDR3 length equals 15 residues. Germline loops: CDR1 SGHTA, CDR2 FQGNSA. The CDR3 DNA sequence: TGTGCCAGCAGCCGCCCAGGGTTCAGCACAGATACGCAGTATTTT. Residues: CASSRPGFSTDTQYF.

The chain uses TRBV4-3 and TRBJ1-4, with unresolved D. V lost 4 bases, J lost 1 base, and 10 bases lay in between. Looked up from germline, CDR1 is LGHNA and CDR2 is YSLEER. The CDR3 contains 15 residues. The CDR3 sequence: CASSPSEGTNEKLFF. CDR3 nucleotides: TGCGCCAGCAGCCCATCGGAGGGAACTAATGAAAAACTGTTTTTT.

The V gene is TRBV6-2 or TRBV6-3, the J gene TRBJ2-4; 7 nucleotides agree with TRBD2. Matching the DNA end better, TRBJ2-5 makes the J call doubtful. Germline V gene sequence: CDR1 MNHEY, CDR2 SVGEGT. The CDR3 has 14 residues. Here the CDR3 reads CASTQAGWGETQYF. The CDR3, as DNA: TGTGCCAGCACCCAAGCGGGGTGGGGGGAGACCCAGTACTTC.

This clonotype was picked up a small number of times. An end of the junction does not agree with germline; a read error may underlie this. The chain couples TRBV6-1 to TRBJ2-5, with a weak D call TRBD2 (6 bases). This CDR3 spans 16 amino acids. Germline loops: CDR1 MNHNS, CDR2 SASEGT. The CDR3 sequence is CASSEREDTIGKTQYF. Written as DNA, the CDR3 is TGTGCCAGCAGTGAAAGGGAGGACACAATTGGGAAGACCCAGTATTTC.

This clonotype was detected a few times. The chain combines TRBV7-2 with TRBJ1-1; TRBD1 might be the D (5 bases). V dropped 5 bases and J dropped 7 bases, with 14 bases sitting between them. Germline assignment: CDR1 SGHTA and CDR2 FQGNSA. This CDR3 has 13 amino acids. CDR3 residues: CASSKPRANEAFF. CDR3 DNA sequence: TGTGCCAGCAGCAAACCCAGGGCAAATGAAGCTTTCTTT.

As for this clonotype: One end of the junction fails to match germline, which may point to a read error. The J gene is TRBJ1-1, the V gene TRBV6-5; the D is unclear. The length of the CDR3 is 16 residues. Germline V gene sequence: CDR1 MNHEY, CDR2 SVGAGI. Written as DNA, the CDR3 is TGTGCCAGCAGATACTTGGGCGTGGGAGTGAACACTGAAGCTTTCTTT. It yields the protein CASRYLGVGVNTEAFF.

This clonotype showed up just a few times. The rearrangement uses TRBV20-1 and TRBJ1-2; 9 bases are a match to TRBD1. The germline V gene has CDR1 DFQATT and CDR2 SNEGSKA (reference sequence). The V gene end was trimmed by 2 bases and the J gene end by 4 bases; junction bases not matched to a gene: 14. The length of the CDR3 is 17 residues. This chain's CDR3 is CSARHQRPDRGTYGYTF. In nucleotides, the CDR3 is TGCAGTGCTAGACATCAACGGCCGGACAGGGGTACCTATGGCTACACCTTC.

This clonotype appeared a few times. V usage is TRBV28 and J usage is TRBJ2-7; the D gene is possibly TRBD2 (5 bases). Trimming took off 7 bases at V and 4 bases at J, with 20 bases between the two ends. Germline loops: CDR1 MDHEN, CDR2 SYDVKM. There are 15 residues in the CDR3. The CDR3 DNA reads as TGTGCCAGCACCCGGTCCCCCGGGGTAAGGTACGAGCAGTACTTC. Protein product: CASTRSPGVRYEQYF.

The gene calls are TRBV5-1 and TRBJ2-2; D is unresolved. The CDR3 extends over 14 amino acids. From germline, CDR1 is SGHRS and CDR2 YFSETQ. Trimming pared 0 bases from V and 0 bases from J, leaving 3 bases between. Here the CDR3 DNA reads TGCGCCAGCAGCTTGGAGGCGAACACCGGGGAGCTGTTTTTT. It translates to CASSLEANTGELFF.

This clonotype was seen a few times. This chain joins TRBV28 and TRBJ2-1; D is undetermined. The CDR3 runs 15 residues. Trimming shortened V by 3 bases and J by 10 bases, and 19 bases separated the two germline ends. Germline CDR1 reads MDHEN; CDR2 reads SYDVKM. The CDR3 is CASSLPVGSITEQFF. Here the CDR3 DNA reads TGTGCCAGCAGTTTGCCGGTAGGGTCTATCACCGAGCAGTTCTTC.

The chain carries TRBV4-1 and TRBJ2-7; D remains unclear. V lost 0 bases to trimming and J lost 2 bases, with 17 bases between them. The CDR3 loop spans 17 amino acids. The germline V gene encodes CDR1 MGHRA and CDR2 YSYEKL. CDR3 DNA sequence: TGCGCCAGCAGCCAAGATATTCCACGGCTCGTGACCTACGAGCAGTACTTC. Translating gives CASSQDIPRLVTYEQYF.

This sequence joins TRBV9 and TRBJ1-1; a weak D match, TRBD1 (6 bases). This CDR3 is built from 17 residues. The V gene's germline CDR1 is SGDLS and CDR2 YYNGEE. Trimming left V 0 bases short and J 1 base short, with 16 bases between. The CDR3 here is CASSVASRGLQNTEAFF. CDR3 nucleotide sequence: TGTGCCAGCAGCGTAGCCTCACGGGGGCTACAGAACACTGAAGCTTTCTTT.

CDR3 in DNA: TGTGCCAGCAGCAAAGGGCGGCAGAACACTGAAGCTTTCTTT. Amino acid sequence: CASSKGRQNTEAFF. V is TRBV21-1 and J is TRBJ1-1. TRBV21-1 represents a pseudogene. The CDR3 extends over 14 amino acids.

This chain uses TRBV9 with TRBJ1-1; 8 bases align to TRBD1. Germline V lookup: CDR1 SGDLS, CDR2 YYNGEE. This CDR3 comprises 16 residues. J lost 0 bases, V lost 4 bases, and 8 bases had no gene match. In DNA, the CDR3 is TGTGCCAGCAGCTTCCGGACAGGGATGGTGAACACTGAAGCTTTCTTT. It yields the protein CASSFRTGMVNTEAFF.

The V gene is TRBV5-6, the J gene TRBJ1-2; D is possibly TRBD1 (5 bases). Looked up from germline, CDR1 is SGHDT and CDR2 is YYEEEE. Deletions cut 0 bases from V and 2 bases from J, with 8 bases between. The CDR3 is made up of 14 amino acids. The CDR3 region has the DNA TGTGCCAGCAGCTTGGTCGACAGCAACTATGGCTACACCTTC. This gives the protein CASSLVDSNYGYTF.

The rearrangement links TRBV27 to TRBJ2-3; no definite D call. The germline CDR1 and CDR2 sequences are MNHEY and SMNVEV (reference sequence). The CDR3 is 19 amino acids. V was trimmed by 0 bases and J by 4 bases, leaving 23 bases between them. The CDR3 spells CASSLSKSVSSLVADTQYF. CDR3 bases: TGTGCCAGCAGTTTATCGAAATCGGTGTCGAGTCTAGTCGCAGATACGCAGTATTTT.

This clonotype was detected a few times. CDR3 residues: CASSLGQLSSGANVLTF. The CDR3 DNA sequence: TGTGCCAGCAGCTTAGGACAGTTGAGCTCTGGGGCCAACGTCCTGACTTTC. The rearrangement links TRBV7-2 to TRBJ2-6; D possibly corresponds to TRBD1 (5 bases). This CDR3 region has 17 residues. Germline CDR1 is SGHTA and CDR2 is FQGNSA. V lost 1 base and J 0 bases, leaving 10 bases between the germline ends.

Points on this clonotype: A much larger clonotype is one base distant, so this may be a read error. This rearrangement joins TRBV12-5 to TRBJ2-1, with D perhaps matching TRBD1 (6 bases). V was pared by 0 bases and J by 9 bases, with 18 bases between. Germline CDR1 LGHNT, CDR2 FRNRAP. The CDR3 loop spans 16 amino acids. CDR3 residues: CASGLVPSGQRGEQFF. The CDR3 DNA reads TGTGCTAGTGGTTTGGTACCCTCCGGACAGAGGGGTGAGCAGTTCTTC.

This clonotype was found a few times. J is TRBJ2-1 and V is TRBV2, with D perhaps given as TRBD1 or TRBD2 (5 bases each). The CDR3 spans 14 residues. From germline, CDR1 is SNHLY and CDR2 FYNNEI. V was pared by 2 bases and J by 4 bases, with 9 bases between. CDR3 nucleotides: TGTGCCAGCAGTGAATCAGGGAGTTACAATGAGCAGTTCTTC. Its protein product is CASSESGSYNEQFF. The variable domain in full, completed from reference TRBV2 and TRBJ2-1, reads EPEVTQTPSHQVTQMGQEVILRCVPISNHLYFYWYRQILGQKVEFLVSFYNNEISEKSEIFDDQFSVERPDGSNFTLKIRSTKLEDSAMYFCASSESGSYNEQFFGPGTRLTVL.